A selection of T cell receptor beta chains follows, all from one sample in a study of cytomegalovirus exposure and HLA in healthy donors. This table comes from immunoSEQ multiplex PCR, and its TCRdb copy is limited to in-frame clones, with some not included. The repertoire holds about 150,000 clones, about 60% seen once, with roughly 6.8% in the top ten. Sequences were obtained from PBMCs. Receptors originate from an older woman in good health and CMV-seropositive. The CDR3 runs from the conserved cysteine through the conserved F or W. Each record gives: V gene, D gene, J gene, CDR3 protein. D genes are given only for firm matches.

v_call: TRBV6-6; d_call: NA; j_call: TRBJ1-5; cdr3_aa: CASSPGQSQPQHF
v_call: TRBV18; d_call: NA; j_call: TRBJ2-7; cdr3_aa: CASSLLGGADTYEQYF
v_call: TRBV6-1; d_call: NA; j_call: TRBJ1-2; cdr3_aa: CASSRGDTSGLYTF
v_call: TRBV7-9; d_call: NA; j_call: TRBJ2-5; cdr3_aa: CSAHGGQETQYF
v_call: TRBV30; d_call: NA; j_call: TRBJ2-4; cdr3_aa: CAWSGGSTKLLAKNIQYF
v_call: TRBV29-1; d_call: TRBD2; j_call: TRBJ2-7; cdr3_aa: CSVGTGGTSGASYEQYF
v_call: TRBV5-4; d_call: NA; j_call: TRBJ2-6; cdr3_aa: CASSGDGANVLTF
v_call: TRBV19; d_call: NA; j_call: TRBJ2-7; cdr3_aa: CASSKTLVPSYEQYF
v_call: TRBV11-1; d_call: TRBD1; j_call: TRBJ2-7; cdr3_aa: CASIDRDRDEQYF
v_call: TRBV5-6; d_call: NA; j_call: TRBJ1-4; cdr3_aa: CASSSTVTNEKLFF
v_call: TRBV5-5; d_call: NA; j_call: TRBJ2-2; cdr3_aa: CASTDTNPGELFF
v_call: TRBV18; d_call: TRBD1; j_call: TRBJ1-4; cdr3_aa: CASSIRQGASWMPNEKLFF
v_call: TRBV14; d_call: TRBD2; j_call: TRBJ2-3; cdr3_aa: CASSRRLAGDVTDTQYF
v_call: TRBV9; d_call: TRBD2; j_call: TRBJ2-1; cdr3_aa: CASSVVLSGSGNEQFF
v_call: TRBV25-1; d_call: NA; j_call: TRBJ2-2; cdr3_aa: CASSDWTAGELFF
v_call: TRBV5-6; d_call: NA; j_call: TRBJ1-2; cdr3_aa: CASSFRTVGRGYTF
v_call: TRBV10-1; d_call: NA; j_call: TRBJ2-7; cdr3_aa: CASSEAASYEQYF
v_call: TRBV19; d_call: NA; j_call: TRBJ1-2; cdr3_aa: CASSPTALYGYTF
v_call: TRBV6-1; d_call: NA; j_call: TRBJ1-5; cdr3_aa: CASSEGTRQPQHF
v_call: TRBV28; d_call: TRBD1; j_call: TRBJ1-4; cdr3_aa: CASSLWGTATNEKLFF
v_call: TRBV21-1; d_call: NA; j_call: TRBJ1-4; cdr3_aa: CASTGQGPFPNEKLFF
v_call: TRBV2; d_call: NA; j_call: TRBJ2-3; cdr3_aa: CASSKLLRDTQYF
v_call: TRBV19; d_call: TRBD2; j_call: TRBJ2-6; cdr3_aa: CASDGTSAAGANVLTF